The present T cell receptor beta chain was sequenced within a study of control samples from healthy donors and cancer patients. Profiling relied on immunoSEQ multiplex PCR, and the TCRdb table lists in-frame clones only, not all of them. This sample has some 49,000 clones; about 86% occur once, and the top ten carry approximately 2.6%. Trimming cost V 5 bases and J 5 bases, with 10 bases left between them. Germline V gene sequence: CDR1 MDHEN, CDR2 SYDVKM. The CDR3 is made up of 12 amino acids. The sequence came from a woman in her forties or fifties with lung cancer. Sequenced sample: PBMCs. The chain is built from TRBV28 and TRBJ2-7, with D maybe TRBD1 (6 bases). The CDR3 sequence is CASSPYRDEQYF. CDR3 in DNA: TGTGCCAGCAGTCCATACAGGGACGAGCAGTACTTC.